This record covers a single TCR beta chain. Its antigen is unknown. The record has no base qualities; no much larger clone is one base away. CDR1 SGDLS and CDR2 YYNGEE were looked up in the germline V gene. Between the V and J ends, shortened by 7 bases and 5 bases respectively, the junction contains 10 bases. The CDR3 goes from the cysteine to the phenylalanine over 11 residues. The kept DNA is CDR3 alone, 33 bases in frame from the first base. RNA was extracted using the RNeasy kit, and roughly 0.5 to 1 microgram was reverse transcribed with random hexamers. The immunoSEQ multiplex PCR assay, covering 54 Vbeta and 13 Jbeta segments, was used to amplify TCR beta CDR3 regions. Bias from PCR amplification was corrected by using a synthetic template baseline for primer optimization and for computational correction. The authors processed their data as follows. Reads were assigned to V, D and J genes according to IMGT and analyzed in immunoSEQ Analyzer, with only productive sequences retained. Clonality was computed as one minus Shannon entropy normalized by log2 of the number of productive unique sequences. For each patient and control, public and private clones were evaluated within the 100 most prevalent clones. Clones were defined as Susac-specific if absent from the healthy and MS cohorts, from some 1,000 published viral clones and from other ImmuneACCESS disease sequences. TCRdb itself trimmed the public reads at Q25 with fastp, ran MiXCR and retained productive beta chains. Under each unique CDR3 protein, matching rows form one entry showing the most common genes and DNA. The V and J calls, along with clone size, are taken from TCRdb and not from the paper's own processing. This sample is represented by some 110,000 distinct CDR3 sequences; approximately 94% of them were singletons. The ten largest account for over 0.4% of the sample.

This entry belongs to a study of CD8 T cells in Susac syndrome (dated by TCRdb to 2018 to 2020). Background for the entire study: Among the sequenced Susac syndrome patients, about 6 had clinically active disease and eight or nine were in clinical remission. At the time of blood withdrawal, Susac syndrome patients were either therapy-naive, taking corticosteroids (with some also receiving IVIg), or on IVIg alone. The clonality of the CD8+ T cell repertoire was compared across over 10 healthy donors, roughly 14 Susac syndrome patients and roughly 16 multiple sclerosis patients. Repertoire sequencing was used to test whether CD8+ T cell activation and differentiation in Susac syndrome was antigen driven.

The paper as a whole reports these results and caveats: The number of individuals in the TCR sequencing and HLA analysis was recognized as being relatively small. Approximately 15 Susac-specific public clones were identified in the total CD8+ repertoire, and four to six Susac-specific public clones were identified in the CD8+ TEMRA repertoire. Clonal expansion was observed in Susac syndrome CD8+ repertoires, with the highest expansion in CD8+ TEMRA cells and greater expansion in clinically active than in remitting patients.

Peripheral blood CD8+ and CD4+ T cells from healthy donors, Susac syndrome patients and multiple sclerosis patients were profiled using high-throughput TCR beta sequencing. Recently defined diagnostic criteria for definite or probable disease were met by the Susac syndrome patients. CD8+ TEMRA cells were enriched by FACS, while bulk CD8+ and CD4+ T cells were purified by magnetic negative isolation. Blood was drawn into EDTA tubes, processed within 24 hours, and PBMCs were isolated by density gradient centrifugation. PBMCs intended for TCR sequencing were frozen in liquid nitrogen and were later thawed in a 37 degrees C water bath. Purity of sorted or isolated CD4+, CD8+ and CD8+ TEMRA cells was at least 90%.

The sequenced material came from CD8+ T cells from PBMCs. The source of this sequence is a human donor with Susac syndrome. The sequence links TRBV9 to TRBJ2-7, and possibly TRBD2, on 6 matching bases. The CDR3 region: CASGGVHEQYF. Read as DNA, the sequence is TGTGCCAGCGGCGGGGTCCACGAGCAGTACTTC.